The source of this TCR beta chain is a study of control samples from healthy donors and cancer patients (dated by TCRdb to 2020 to 2021). Concerning this clone itself: Its antigen is not yet known. No much larger clone exists at a distance of one base, and base qualities are not known.

From cysteine to phenylalanine, the CDR3 is 14 amino acids long. This entry keeps only the CDR3 DNA: 42 bases, framed from base 1. V loses 5 bases of germline sequence and J loses 8 bases, and the interval between the two ends is 18 bases. According to the germline V gene, CDR1 reads SGHTA and CDR2 reads FQGNSA. Library method: the immunoSEQ multiplex PCR assay. The source is immuneACCESS, and TCRdb retained only in-frame sequences with V and J called. Part of the clones is not carried over; for the studies checked, unresolved V genes explain less than half of this, and the remainder is unexplained. The sample contains some 77,000 clones, 85% to 90% of them found a single time. Roughly 7.6% of the sample is in the top ten clones.

The receptor comes from a woman in her sixties or seventies in good health. The sample comprised blood. The chain uses TRBV7-2 and TRBJ1-2; the D segment cannot be called with confidence. The DNA reads TGTGCCAGCAGCCCCCACCCGACTGGAATAGGCTACACCTTC. Translation gives CASSPHPTGIGYTF.